A single sample gave rise to the 8 T cell receptor beta chains below, sequenced in a study of blood T cell repertoires in COVID-19. Repertoires were generated with immunoSEQ multiplex PCR, while TCRdb's copy carries only in-frame clones and drops some. The sample shows 200,000 to 250,000 clones, 75% to 85% of them seen only once. The sequenced sample was peripheral blood. The receptors originated from a woman in her seventies with COVID-19, enrolled during active disease.

This clone was seen just once. This rearrangement joins TRBV7-9 to TRBJ2-3; D gene unclear. The CDR3 sequence is 15 residues long. V lost 5 bases and J lost 0, with 12 bases in between. The germline CDR1 and CDR2 sequences are SEHNR and FQNEAQ (reference sequence). The CDR3 region is CASSGDRPSTDTQYF. In DNA, the CDR3 is TGTGCCAGCAGCGGAGACCGACCTAGCACAGATACGCAGTATTTT.

The chain recombines TRBV5-1 with TRBJ2-7; weak D call: TRBD2 (6 bases). V was shortened by 4 bases and J by 4 bases, with 12 bases between the two germline ends. CDR3 length: 13 residues. The V gene's germline CDR1 is SGHRS and CDR2 YFSETQ. For the CDR3, the DNA is TGCGCCAGCAGCCCGGAGGGCCGATACGAGCAGTACTTC. Protein: CASSPEGRYEQYF.

J is TRBJ1-3 and V is TRBV4-1, with D uncertain. CDR1 MGHRA and CDR2 YSYEKL come from the germline V gene. The V end was cut by 2 bases, the J end by 3 bases, with 17 bases between. This CDR3 has 17 residues. CDR3 bases: TGCGCCAGCAGCCAACGGGGAACCCGGGCCGGTGGAAACACCATATATTTT. This codes for CASSQRGTRAGGNTIYF.

To note about this clone: Other DNA sequences in this sample translate to the same CDR3. The chain carries TRBV5-4 and TRBJ2-7, with 9 nucleotides matching TRBD1. CDR3 size: 13 residues. V lost 5 bases, J lost 5 bases, and 5 bases stayed unmatched. Germline V CDR1 and CDR2: SGHNT, YYREEE (reference sequence). Written as DNA, the CDR3 is TGTGCCAGCAGTCTACAGGGGGCGAACGAGCAGTACTTC. Encoded protein: CASSLQGANEQYF.

In the case of this clone: Germline and junction disagree at one end, which may indicate a read error. This sequence joins TRBV5-4 and TRBJ2-7; 8 nucleotides match TRBD1. CDR3 size: 15 residues. Per germline, CDR1 SGHNT and CDR2 YYREEE (reference sequence). The CDR3, as DNA: TGTGCCAGCAGCTTGGCCCCGGGACAGGCCCCGGAAAGGACCTTC. Translated, it gives CASSLAPGQAPERTF.

The gene calls are TRBV21-1 and TRBJ1-1. TRBV21-1 is assigned pseudogene status. The CDR3 contains 17 residues. The DNA of the CDR3 is TGTGCCAGCAGCCGAAGGACGAGCCGGGAATCGAACACTGAAGCTTTCTTT. As protein: CASSRRTSRESNTEAFF.

The CDR3 coding sequence is TGTGCCAGCAGCACCACTAGGGATGAGACCCAGTACTTC. This translates into CASSTTRDETQYF. The V and J genes are TRBV5-4 and TRBJ2-5, with D tentatively TRBD2 (5 bases). The CDR3 has 13 amino acids. Germline V gives CDR1 SGHNT, CDR2 YYREEE (reference sequence). V was trimmed by 4 bases and J by 5 bases, leaving 12 bases between them.

The V and J genes are TRBV27 and TRBJ1-4; D is perhaps TRBD1 (6 bases). V was trimmed by 7 bases and J by 4 bases, leaving 16 bases between them. CDR1 is MNHEY, CDR2 SMNVEV, per germline (reference sequence). The CDR3 is 15 residues long. The CDR3 DNA reads as TGTGCCAGCACTACTTATAGGGGGTTTAATGAAAAACTGTTTTTT. Protein: CASTTYRGFNEKLFF.